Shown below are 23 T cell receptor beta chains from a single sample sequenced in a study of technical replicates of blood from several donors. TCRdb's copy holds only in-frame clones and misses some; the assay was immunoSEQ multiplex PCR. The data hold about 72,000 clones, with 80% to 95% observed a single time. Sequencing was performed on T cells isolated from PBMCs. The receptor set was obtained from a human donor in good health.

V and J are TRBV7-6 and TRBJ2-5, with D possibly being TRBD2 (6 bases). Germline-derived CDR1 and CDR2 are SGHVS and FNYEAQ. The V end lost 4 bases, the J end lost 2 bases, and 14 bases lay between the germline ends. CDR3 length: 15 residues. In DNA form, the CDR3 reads TGTGCCAGCAGCTCCCCGGGGGTTGATCAAGAGACCCAGTACTTC. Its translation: CASSSPGVDQETQYF.

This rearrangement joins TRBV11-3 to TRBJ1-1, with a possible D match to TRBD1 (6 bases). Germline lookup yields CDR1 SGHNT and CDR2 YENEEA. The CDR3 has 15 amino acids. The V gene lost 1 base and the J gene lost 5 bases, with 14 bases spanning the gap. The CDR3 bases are TGTGCCAGCAGCTTAGGACTGGGGGCGCTTACTGAAGCTTTCTTT. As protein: CASSLGLGALTEAFF.

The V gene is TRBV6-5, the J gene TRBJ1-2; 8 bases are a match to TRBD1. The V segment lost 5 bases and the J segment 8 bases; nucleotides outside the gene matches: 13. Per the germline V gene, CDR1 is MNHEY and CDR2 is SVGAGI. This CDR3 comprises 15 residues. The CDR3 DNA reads TGTGCCAGCAGTAGCACTTTGTCAGGGGGCAACGGCTACACCTTC. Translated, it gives CASSSTLSGGNGYTF.

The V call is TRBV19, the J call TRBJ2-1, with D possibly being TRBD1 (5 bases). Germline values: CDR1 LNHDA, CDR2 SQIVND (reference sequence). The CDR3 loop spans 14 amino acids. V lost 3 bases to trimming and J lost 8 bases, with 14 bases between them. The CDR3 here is CASSIGRARDEQFF. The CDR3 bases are TGTGCCAGTAGTATCGGCAGGGCCAGGGATGAGCAGTTCTTC.

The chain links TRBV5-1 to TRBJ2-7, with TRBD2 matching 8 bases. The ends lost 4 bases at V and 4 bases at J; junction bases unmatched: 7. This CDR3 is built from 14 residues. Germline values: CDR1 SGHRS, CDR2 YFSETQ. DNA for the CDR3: TGCGCCAGCAGCCCCGGGACTAGTAATTACGAGCAGTACTTC. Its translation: CASSPGTSNYEQYF. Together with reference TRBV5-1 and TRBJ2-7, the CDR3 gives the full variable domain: KAGVTQTPRYLIKTRGQQVTLSCSPISGHRSVSWYQQTPGQGLQFLFEYFSETQRNKGNFPGRFSGRQFSNSRSEMNVSTLELGDSALYLCASSPGTSNYEQYFGPGTRLTVT.

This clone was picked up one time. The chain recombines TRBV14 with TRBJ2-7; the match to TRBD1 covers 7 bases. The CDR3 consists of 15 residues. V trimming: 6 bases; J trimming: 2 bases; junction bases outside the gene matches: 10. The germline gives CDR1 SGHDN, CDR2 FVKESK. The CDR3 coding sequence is TGTGCCAGCAGTCAATCAGACAGGGAGACCTACGAGCAGTACTTC. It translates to CASSQSDRETYEQYF.

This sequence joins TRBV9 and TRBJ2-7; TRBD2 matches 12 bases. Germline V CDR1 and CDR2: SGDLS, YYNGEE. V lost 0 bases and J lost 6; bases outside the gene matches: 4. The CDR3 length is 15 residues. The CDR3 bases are TGTGCCAGCAGCGTAGGGACTAGCGGGATAGCCGAGCAGTACTTC. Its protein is CASSVGTSGIAEQYF.

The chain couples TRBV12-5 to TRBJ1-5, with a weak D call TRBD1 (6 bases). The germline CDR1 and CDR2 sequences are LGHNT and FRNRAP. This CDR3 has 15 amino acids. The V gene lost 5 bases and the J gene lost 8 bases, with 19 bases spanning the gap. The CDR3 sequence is CASGGTDSLGEPQHF. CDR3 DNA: TGTGCTAGTGGTGGGACGGACAGCCTCGGGGAGCCCCAGCATTTT.

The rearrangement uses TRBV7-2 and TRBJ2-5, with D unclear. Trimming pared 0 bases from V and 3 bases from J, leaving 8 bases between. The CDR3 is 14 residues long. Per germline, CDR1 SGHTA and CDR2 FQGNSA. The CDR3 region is CASSLAGRKETQYF. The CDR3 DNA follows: TGTGCCAGCAGCTTAGCTGGCAGGAAAGAGACCCAGTACTTC.

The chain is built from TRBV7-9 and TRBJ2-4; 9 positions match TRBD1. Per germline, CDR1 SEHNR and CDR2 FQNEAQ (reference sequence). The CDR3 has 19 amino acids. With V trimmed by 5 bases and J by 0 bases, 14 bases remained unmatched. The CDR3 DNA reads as TGTGCCAGCAGCCGGGGCATTACAGGGGGCGAGTTAGCCAAAAACATTCAGTACTTC. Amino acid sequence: CASSRGITGGELAKNIQYF.

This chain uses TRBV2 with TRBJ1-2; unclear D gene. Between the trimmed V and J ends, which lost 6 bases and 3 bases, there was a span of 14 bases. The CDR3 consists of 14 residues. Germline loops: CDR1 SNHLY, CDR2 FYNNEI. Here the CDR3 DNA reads TGTGCCAGCAGCCCAGGTTGGCCGGACTATGGCTACACCTTC. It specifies CASSPGWPDYGYTF. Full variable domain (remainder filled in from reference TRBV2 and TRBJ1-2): EPEVTQTPSHQVTQMGQEVILRCVPISNHLYFYWYRQILGQKVEFLVSFYNNEISEKSEIFDDQFSVERPDGSNFTLKIRSTKLEDSAMYFCASSPGWPDYGYTFGSGTRLTVV.

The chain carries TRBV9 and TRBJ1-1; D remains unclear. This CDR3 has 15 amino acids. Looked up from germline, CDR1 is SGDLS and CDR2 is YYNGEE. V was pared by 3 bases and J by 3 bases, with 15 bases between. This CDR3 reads CASSETGLWDTEAFF. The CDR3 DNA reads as TGTGCCAGCAGCGAAACGGGGTTGTGGGACACTGAAGCTTTCTTT. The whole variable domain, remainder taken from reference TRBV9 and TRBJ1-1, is DSGVTQTPKHLITATGQRVTLRCSPRSGDLSVYWYQQSLDQGLQFLIQYYNGEERAKGNILERFSAQQFPDLHSELNLSSLELGDSALYFCASSETGLWDTEAFFGQGTRLTVV.

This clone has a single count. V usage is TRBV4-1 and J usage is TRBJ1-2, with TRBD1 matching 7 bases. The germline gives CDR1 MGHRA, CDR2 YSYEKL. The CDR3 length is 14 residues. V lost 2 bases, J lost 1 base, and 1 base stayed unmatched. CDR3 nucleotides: TGCGCCAGCAGCCAAACAGGGGTTAACTATGGCTACACCTTC. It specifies CASSQTGVNYGYTF.

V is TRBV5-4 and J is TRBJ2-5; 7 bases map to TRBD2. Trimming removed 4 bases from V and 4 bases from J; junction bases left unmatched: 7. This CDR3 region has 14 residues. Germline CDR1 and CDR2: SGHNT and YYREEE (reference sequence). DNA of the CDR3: TGTGCCAGCAGCGGGGGGGACCCGGGAGAGACCCAGTACTTC. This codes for CASSGGDPGETQYF.

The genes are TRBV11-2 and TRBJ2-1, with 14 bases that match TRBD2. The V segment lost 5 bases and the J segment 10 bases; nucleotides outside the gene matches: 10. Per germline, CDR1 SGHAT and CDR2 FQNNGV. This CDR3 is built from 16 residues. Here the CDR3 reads CASSPRLAGGNFEQFF. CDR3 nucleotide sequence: TGTGCCAGCAGCCCGAGACTAGCGGGAGGGAATTTCGAGCAGTTCTTC.

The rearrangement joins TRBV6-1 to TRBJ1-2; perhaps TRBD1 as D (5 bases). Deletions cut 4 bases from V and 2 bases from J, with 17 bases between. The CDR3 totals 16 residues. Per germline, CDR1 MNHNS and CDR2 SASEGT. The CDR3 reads CASSAHATAQNYGYTF. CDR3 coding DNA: TGTGCCAGCAGTGCCCATGCGACAGCTCAAAACTATGGCTACACCTTC.

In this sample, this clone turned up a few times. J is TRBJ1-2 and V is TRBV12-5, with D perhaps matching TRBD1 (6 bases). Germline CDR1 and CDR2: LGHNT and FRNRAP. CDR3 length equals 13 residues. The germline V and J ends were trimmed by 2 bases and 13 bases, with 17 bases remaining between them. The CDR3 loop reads CASGLIGQPKGTF. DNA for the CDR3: TGTGCTAGTGGTTTGATCGGACAGCCCAAAGGCACCTTC.

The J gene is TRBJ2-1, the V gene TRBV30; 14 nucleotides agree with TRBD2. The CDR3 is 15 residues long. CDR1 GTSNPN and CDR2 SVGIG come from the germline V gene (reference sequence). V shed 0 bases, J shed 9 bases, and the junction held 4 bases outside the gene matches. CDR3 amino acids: CAWSVGTSGSREQFF. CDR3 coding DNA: TGTGCCTGGAGTGTTGGGACTAGCGGGAGTCGTGAGCAGTTCTTC.

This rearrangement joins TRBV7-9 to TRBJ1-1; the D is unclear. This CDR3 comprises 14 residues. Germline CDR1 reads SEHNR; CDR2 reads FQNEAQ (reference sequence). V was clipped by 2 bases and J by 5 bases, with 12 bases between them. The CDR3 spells CASSLYNRDTEAFF. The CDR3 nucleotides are TGTGCCAGCAGCTTATATAATCGAGATACTGAAGCTTTCTTT.

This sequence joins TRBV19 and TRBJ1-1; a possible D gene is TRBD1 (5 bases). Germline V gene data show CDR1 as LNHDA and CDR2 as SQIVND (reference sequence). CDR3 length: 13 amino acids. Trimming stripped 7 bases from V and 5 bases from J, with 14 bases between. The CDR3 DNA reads TGTGCCAGTACCAGCAGGGAATTTACTGAAGCTTTCTTT. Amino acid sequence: CASTSREFTEAFF.

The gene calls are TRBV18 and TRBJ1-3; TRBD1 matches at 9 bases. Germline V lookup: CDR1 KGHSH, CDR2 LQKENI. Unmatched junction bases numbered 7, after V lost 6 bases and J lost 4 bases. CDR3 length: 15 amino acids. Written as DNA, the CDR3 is TGTGCCAGCTCCCTAAACAGGGGGCAAGGAAACACCATATATTTT. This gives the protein CASSLNRGQGNTIYF.

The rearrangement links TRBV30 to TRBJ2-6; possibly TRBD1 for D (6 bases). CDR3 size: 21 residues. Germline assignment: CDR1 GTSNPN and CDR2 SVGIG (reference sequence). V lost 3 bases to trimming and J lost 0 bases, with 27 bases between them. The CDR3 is CAWRKTKMRGQLSSGANVLTF. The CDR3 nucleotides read TGTGCCTGGAGGAAGACCAAGATGAGGGGACAACTGTCCTCTGGGGCCAACGTCCTGACTTTC.

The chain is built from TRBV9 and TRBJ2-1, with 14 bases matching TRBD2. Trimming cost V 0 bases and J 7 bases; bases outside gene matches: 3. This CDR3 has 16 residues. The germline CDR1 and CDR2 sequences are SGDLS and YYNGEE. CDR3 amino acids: CASSVEGTSGSNEQFF. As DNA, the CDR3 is TGTGCCAGCAGCGTAGAGGGGACTAGCGGGAGTAATGAGCAGTTCTTC.